The T cell receptor (beta chain) described here comes from a study of CD8+CD57+ T cells in acquired aplastic anemia (dated by TCRdb to 2017 to 2018). Regarding the research as a whole: Extracted DNA from sorted CD4+ and CD8+ cells averaged approximately 3 ug, ranging from roughly 0.19 to 27.4 ug. CD8+CD57+ expansion was defined as frequency above the mean frequency observed in healthy subjects. Study-level results and caveats: No significant difference in CD8+ Simpson's diversity was found between patients and healthy controls (P=0.060). Roughly 30 CD8+ CDR3 sequences were shared between patients and controls but appeared highly expressed in patients and within their immunodominant clones.

To note about this clonotype: It lacks a known antigen. No base-level quality is on record; no much larger clone is a single base apart.

TCR beta VDJ combination and CDR3 sequence profiling used genomic DNA as the template. TCR repertoire sequencing was run on an Illumina HiSeq 2000. From the authors' description of their analysis: TRBV/TRBJ rearrangement plots, CDR3 size and DJ length profiles, and Simpson's diversity index were used to evaluate the repertoires. The most abundant DNA sequence in the deep sequencing data was taken as the immunodominant clone. CDR3 amino acid sequences were checked for sharing across subjects and were also compared against the VDJdb database and published repertoires. Through fastp at Q25 and MiXCR, TCRdb rebuilt clones from the public reads, retaining in-frame beta chains. Rows with a matching CDR3 protein are joined into one entry that keeps the most common DNA and genes. These V and J calls derive from TCRdb rather than the authors' analysis. This sample lists just over 450,000 distinct CDR3 sequences; 25% to 40% were detected once. Around 0.82% of the sample goes to the ten largest clones.

Patients chosen for sequencing had shown expansion of CD8+CD57+ cells by flow cytometry. Every patient had severe acquired aplastic anemia, diagnosed using the International Study of Aplastic Anemia and Agranulocytosis and Camitta criteria. No patient had received any therapy when blood was sampled. TCR repertoires of sorted CD4+ and CD8+ blood T cells from severe aplastic anemia patients and healthy subjects were deep-sequenced in the study. Patients were enrolled in the USA under clinicaltrials.gov protocols 00001620, 01623167, 00001397, 00071045, 00081523 and 00961064. Ficoll-Paque density gradient centrifugation was used to isolate peripheral blood mononuclear cells. Before DNA was extracted, CD4+ and CD8+ T cells were sorted using either FACS or magnetic beads. At the junction V is shortened by 8 bases and J by 6 bases, with 20 bases in between. In the germline V gene (reference sequence), CDR1 corresponds to LNHNV and CDR2 to YYDKDF. Counted from cysteine to phenylalanine, this CDR3 has 14 amino acids. CDR3 DNA only is kept here, 42 bases in frame from base 1.

This TCR was recovered from a human donor with aplastic anemia. The rearranged chain carries TRBV15 and TRBJ2-7; a confident D gene designation cannot be given. The sample consisted of sorted CD4+, CD8+, or CD8+CD57+ T cells (not recorded which) from PBMCs. The DNA reads as follows: TGTGCCACCCAGAAGTTGGTTGGGCCCTGCGAGCAGTACTTC. This encodes CATQKLVGPCEQYF. The reference TRBV15 and TRBJ2-7 proteins fill in what lies around the CDR3, so the full variable domain reads DAMVIQNPRYQVTQFGKPVTLSCSQTLNHNVMYWYQQKSSQAPKLLFHYYDKDFNNEADTPDNFQSRRPNTSFCFLDIRSPGLGDTAMYLCATQKLVGPCEQYFGPGTRLTVT.